The subject of this entry is one TCR beta chain. As yet, its antigen is unknown. The source of the sample is a study of T cell responses to AZD1222 COVID-19 vaccine. Turning to the study itself: Combined were second doses at about 4 or about 12 weeks.

The table came from immunoSEQ multiplex PCR; TCRdb's copy has only in-frame clones and leaves some out. The data hold just over 80,000 clones, with about 87% observed a single time. General study findings and limits: In a largely white British group with more females than males, clonal diversity was possibly underestimated. Seropositive AZD1222 recipients at baseline numbered only 6 or 7. Once two AZD1222 doses were given, Spike-specific TCR breadth and depth went up.

V trimming: 4 bases; J trimming: 5 bases; junction bases outside the gene matches: 15. The CDR3 is made up of 19 amino acids. CDR1 and CDR2 (germline): MDHEN, SYDVKM. This sample comprised peripheral blood, obtained on day 0 of AZD1222 vaccination. J is TRBJ2-5 and V is TRBV28, with TRBD2 identical over 14 bases. The TCR originated in an adult in good health. Here the CDR3 reads CASSSPGLAGEKAFETQYF. DNA for the CDR3: TGTGCCAGCAGTTCGCCGGGACTAGCGGGGGAGAAGGCGTTCGAGACCCAGTACTTC.